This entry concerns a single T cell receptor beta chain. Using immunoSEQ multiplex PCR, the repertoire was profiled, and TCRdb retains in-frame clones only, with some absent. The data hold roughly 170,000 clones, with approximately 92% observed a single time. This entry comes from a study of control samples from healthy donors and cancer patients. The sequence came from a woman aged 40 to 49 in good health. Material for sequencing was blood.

CDR3 sequence (DNA): TGTGCCAGCAGTATCGCGACCGCGCCGGGCTACGAGCAGTACTTC. Translating gives CASSIATAPGYEQYF. This sequence joins TRBV7-6 and TRBJ2-7; D ambiguous. Per germline, CDR1 SGHVS and CDR2 FNYEAQ. CDR3 size: 15 residues. The V end was cut by 6 bases, the J end by 3 bases, with 18 bases between.